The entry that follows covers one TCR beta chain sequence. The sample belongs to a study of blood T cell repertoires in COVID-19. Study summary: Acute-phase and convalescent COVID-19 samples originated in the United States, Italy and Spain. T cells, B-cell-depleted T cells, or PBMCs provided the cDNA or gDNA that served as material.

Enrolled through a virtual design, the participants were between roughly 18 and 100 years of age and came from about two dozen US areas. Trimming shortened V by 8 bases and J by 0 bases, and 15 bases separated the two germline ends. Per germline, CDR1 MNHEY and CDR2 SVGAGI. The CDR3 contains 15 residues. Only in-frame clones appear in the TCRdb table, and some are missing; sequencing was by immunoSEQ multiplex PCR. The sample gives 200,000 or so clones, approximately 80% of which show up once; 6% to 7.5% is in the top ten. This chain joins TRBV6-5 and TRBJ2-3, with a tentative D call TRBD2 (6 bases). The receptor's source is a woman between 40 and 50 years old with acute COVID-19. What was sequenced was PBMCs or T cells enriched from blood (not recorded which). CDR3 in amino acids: CASRDSAASTDTQYF. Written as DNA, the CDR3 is TGTGCCAGCCGGGACTCGGCAGCTAGCACAGATACGCAGTATTTT.